The rows below give T cell receptor beta chains drawn from one sample of a study of blood T cell repertoires in COVID-19. The data were produced by immunoSEQ multiplex PCR, yet TCRdb's version contains in-frame clones alone and is incomplete. The data contain roughly 330,000 clones, approximately 90% of them seen just once; the ten biggest clones take up approximately 5%. The sample consisted of PBMCs or T cells enriched from blood (not recorded which). The receptor source for this set is a young woman who had recovered from COVID-19. Each CDR3 is given with its conserved first and last residue. Fields, in order: J gene, D gene, V gene, clone size, CDR3 protein, CDR3 DNA. D genes are given only for firm matches. Part of the rows lack a size; the others show once, few, many or a class for expanded clones.

J: TRBJ1-4; D: .; V: TRBV20-1; size: .; CDR3: CSASDGGNEKLFF; DNA: TGCAGTGCTAGTGATGGGGGGAATGAAAAACTGTTTTTT
J: TRBJ1-6; D: .; V: TRBV5-1; size: few; CDR3: CASSPGYNSPLHF; DNA: TGCGCCAGCAGCCCGGGATATAATTCACCCCTCCACTTT
J: TRBJ1-5; D: .; V: TRBV21-1; size: .; CDR3: CASSKERGMQPQHF; DNA: TGTGCCAGCAGCAAAGAGAGAGGGATGCAGCCCCAGCATTTT
J: TRBJ1-1; D: .; V: TRBV9; size: .; CDR3: CASSVGVAGRGPNTEAFF; DNA: TGTGCCAGCAGCGTCGGGGTCGCTGGGCGGGGACCGAACACTGAAGCTTTCTTT
J: TRBJ1-5; D: TRBD1; V: TRBV5-1; size: .; CDR3: CASRRTGAENQPQHF; DNA: TGCGCCAGCAGACGCACAGGGGCCGAAAATCAGCCCCAGCATTTT
J: TRBJ1-2; D: TRBD1; V: TRBV6-1; size: .; CDR3: CASSEPRGQNYGYTF; DNA: TGTGCCAGCAGTGAACCCCGGGGACAGAACTATGGCTACACCTTC
J: TRBJ2-2; D: .; V: TRBV5-1; size: .; CDR3: CASSHDSDAGELFF; DNA: TGCGCCAGCAGCCACGACAGCGACGCCGGGGAGCTGTTTTTT
J: TRBJ1-5; D: .; V: TRBV4-3; size: .; CDR3: CASSQDGGSSQHF; DNA: TGCGCCAGCAGCCAAGATGGGGGGTCGTCCCAGCATTTT
J: TRBJ1-2; D: .; V: TRBV12-3/TRBV12-4; size: .; CDR3: CASSTRTGGGYTF; DNA: TGTGCCAGCAGTACTCGGACCGGGGGTGGCTACACCTTC
J: TRBJ2-1; D: .; V: TRBV4-3; size: .; CDR3: CASSQDRYSYNEQFF; DNA: TGCGCCAGCAGCCAAGACAGATACTCCTACAATGAGCAGTTCTTC
J: TRBJ1-2; D: .; V: TRBV6-2/TRBV6-3; size: .; CDR3: CASSYSVRVGYTF; DNA: TGTGCCAGCAGTTACTCGGTACGGGTCGGCTACACCTTC
J: TRBJ2-7; D: .; V: TRBV9; size: .; CDR3: CASSVGKLAGVHEQYF; DNA: TGTGCCAGCAGCGTAGGGAAGCTAGCAGGCGTCCACGAGCAGTACTTC
J: TRBJ2-7; D: .; V: TRBV5-6; size: .; CDR3: CASSLVTSRRGSYEQYF; DNA: TGTGCCAGCAGCTTGGTTACTTCCCGGAGGGGTTCCTACGAGCAGTACTTC
J: TRBJ1-5; D: TRBD1; V: TRBV6-2/TRBV6-3; size: .; CDR3: CASSLAGGPSNQPQHF; DNA: TGTGCCAGCAGTTTGGCAGGGGGTCCAAGCAATCAGCCCCAGCATTTT
J: TRBJ1-6; D: .; V: TRBV18; size: .; CDR3: CASSPLKGAGGYHSPLHF; DNA: TGTGCCAGCTCACCACTGAAGGGAGCGGGGGGCTATCATTCACCCCTCCACTTT
J: TRBJ1-2; D: TRBD1; V: TRBV19; size: .; CDR3: CASSTTGLYGYTF; DNA: TGTGCCAGTAGTACGACAGGGCTCTATGGCTACACCTTC
J: TRBJ1-1; D: TRBD1; V: TRBV5-1; size: .; CDR3: CASSQTGAGTEAFF; DNA: TGCGCCAGCAGCCAAACAGGGGCTGGGACTGAAGCTTTCTTT
J: TRBJ1-2; D: TRBD1; V: TRBV18; size: .; CDR3: CASSPTGATNYGYTF; DNA: TGTGCCAGCTCACCGACAGGGGCTACAAACTATGGCTACACCTTC
J: TRBJ2-7; D: TRBD1; V: TRBV27; size: .; CDR3: CASSFGQGGSYEQYF; DNA: TGTGCCAGCAGCTTCGGACAGGGAGGATCGTACGAGCAGTACTTC
J: TRBJ2-2; D: .; V: TRBV2; size: .; CDR3: CASRTGSGANTGELFF; DNA: TGTGCCAGCCGTACCGGGTCGGGAGCGAACACCGGGGAGCTGTTTTTT
J: TRBJ1-5; D: TRBD1; V: TRBV30; size: .; CDR3: CAWSPTGQGLSQPQHF; DNA: TGTGCCTGGAGTCCCACGGGACAGGGGTTGTCCCAGCCCCAGCATTTT
J: TRBJ1-3; D: .; V: TRBV5-5; size: .; CDR3: CASRRSRESGNTIYF; DNA: TGTGCCAGCAGACGTTCCCGGGAGTCTGGAAACACCATATATTTT
J: TRBJ2-5; D: TRBD2; V: TRBV2; size: .; CDR3: CASSEVRRGTQETQYF; DNA: TGTGCCAGCAGTGAAGTCAGGCGGGGGACCCAAGAGACCCAGTACTTC
J: TRBJ1-1; D: TRBD1; V: TRBV11-2; size: .; CDR3: CASSLSTGLNTEAFF; DNA: TGTGCCAGCAGCCTCTCGACAGGGCTGAACACTGAAGCTTTCTTT
J: TRBJ2-1; D: .; V: TRBV4-1; size: once; CDR3: CASSQLSSPGNEQFF; DNA: TGCGCCAGCAGCCAACTTTCCTCACCGGGGAATGAGCAGTTCTTC
J: TRBJ1-2; D: .; V: TRBV24-1; size: once; CDR3: CATSDPTYGYTF; DNA: TGTGCCACCAGTGATCCTACTTATGGCTACACCTTC
J: TRBJ1-1; D: TRBD1; V: TRBV4-2; size: .; CDR3: CASSRQGTTEAFF; DNA: TGTGCCAGCAGCCGACAGGGAACTACTGAAGCTTTCTTT
J: TRBJ2-7; D: .; V: TRBV7-8; size: .; CDR3: CASSLFDYSYEQYF; DNA: TGTGCCAGCAGCTTATTTGACTACTCCTACGAGCAGTACTTC
J: TRBJ2-3; D: .; V: TRBV6-4; size: once; CDR3: CASSEADRSTDTQYF; DNA: TGTGCCAGCAGTGAGGCCGACAGGAGCACAGATACGCAGTATTTT
J: TRBJ2-7; D: TRBD2; V: TRBV11-2; size: .; CDR3: CASSSAGGRYEQYF; DNA: TGTGCCAGCAGCTCAGCGGGGGGCAGGTACGAGCAGTACTTC
J: TRBJ1-1; D: .; V: TRBV7-8; size: .; CDR3: CASSPREAASAEAFF; DNA: TGTGCCAGCAGCCCGCGGGAGGCGGCGTCTGCTGAAGCTTTCTTT
J: TRBJ1-2; D: .; V: TRBV3-1/TRBV3-2; size: .; CDR3: CASSPLAGRQVDGYTF; DNA: TGTGCCAGCAGCCCGCTGGCGGGCCGACAGGTCGATGGCTACACCTTC
J: TRBJ2-2; D: .; V: TRBV3-1/TRBV3-2; size: .; CDR3: CASSRGTAGELFF; DNA: TGTGCCAGCAGCCGCGGGACGGCCGGGGAGCTGTTTTTT
J: TRBJ1-2; D: .; V: TRBV4-2; size: once; CDR3: CASSQPTWGERGYTF; DNA: TGTGCCAGCAGCCAACCTACTTGGGGGGAGCGCGGCTACACCTTC
J: TRBJ1-5; D: .; V: TRBV30; size: .; CDR3: CAWRAPRGNQPQHF; DNA: TGTGCCTGGAGGGCCCCCAGGGGCAATCAGCCCCAGCATTTT
J: TRBJ1-1; D: TRBD1; V: TRBV27; size: few; CDR3: CASSLLQGYPLF; DNA: TGTGCCAGCAGTTTATTACAGGGGTATCCCCTCTTT
J: TRBJ2-2; D: TRBD1; V: TRBV6-5; size: .; CDR3: CASSPRTGGSGELFF; DNA: TGTGCCAGCAGTCCCCGGACAGGGGGAAGCGGGGAGCTGTTTTTT
J: TRBJ2-5; D: .; V: TRBV2; size: .; CDR3: CASSELALVLGGRQETQYF; DNA: TGTGCCAGCAGTGAGCTCGCTCTTGTTCTTGGGGGGAGACAAGAGACCCAGTACTTC